The entry below describes one T cell receptor (beta chain). Its binding antigen is unknown. Base qualities are not recorded, but no much larger clone differs from it by a single base. This sample was taken from a study of post-analysis software for immune sequencing data (dated by TCRdb to between 2015 and 2016). In the study overall: Recorded disease courses included relapsing-remitting, secondary progressive and progressive-relapsing multiple sclerosis, with some patients lacking subtype annotation. Patient repertoires were compared against about a dozen previously published healthy control repertoires from donors aged 6 to 25 years. A subset of samples was prepared in parallel using single-end sample barcoding, then pooled and co-amplified after Illumina adapter ligation. The research as a whole found: The control group was slightly older than the multiple sclerosis patient group. Strong co-clustering of samples prepared in the same batch was shown by direct clustering with F measure, prompting a batch-effect correction. Multiple sclerosis patients had significantly lower normalized Chao1 diversity than controls, a result that suggests substantial peripheral T-cell clonal expansion. Patients showed significantly higher frequencies than controls for five TRBV segments, among them TRBV5-6, TRBV5-1 and TRBV20-1.

To demonstrate the VDJtools post-analysis software, TCR beta repertoires were profiled from the peripheral blood of over ten young patients with multiple sclerosis. The patients with multiple sclerosis were children and adolescents between about 6 and 16 years of age. Library method: PCR. Reads for this sample came from an Illumina HiSeq 2500. Unique molecular identifiers were incorporated into TCR beta cDNA libraries to reduce PCR and sequencing biases. Per 1 to 10 million input T cells, roughly 0.5 million cDNA molecules were obtained, such that each molecule approximated one T cell. The patient libraries were prepared and sequenced using the same protocol as the earlier healthy control dataset. Samples belonging to the same batch were prepared together, multiplexed and sequenced on a shared HiSeq lane. From the authors' description of their analysis: Raw barcoded reads were processed with MIGEC, discarding single-read molecular identifier groups before consensus assembly and CDR3 extraction. VDJtools was used for post-analysis of the clonotype tables, with diversity normalized by down-sampling every dataset to the smallest sample size. Repertoire overlap clustering matched CDR3 amino acid but not nucleotide sequences to correct batch-related cross-sample contamination. The raw public data were reprocessed by TCRdb itself: fastp quality trimming at Q25, MiXCR clonotype calling, in-frame beta chains only. Entries are consolidated by CDR3 protein sequence, retaining the most common genes and DNA. The V and J calls and clone size are TCRdb's, not the authors'. The sample data list some 500,000 distinct CDR3 sequences, and nearly 45% of these were observed just once. The leading ten clones occupy 9% to 14% of the sample.

The germline V gene gives CDR1 as SGHVS and CDR2 as FNYEAQ. Including the terminal cysteine and phenylalanine, the CDR3 comprises 13 residues. Of the read, only the CDR3 DNA is kept; its 39 bases are in frame from base 1. Cut back by 4 bases and 5 bases, the V and J ends lie 10 bases apart. The chain is encoded by TRBV7-6 joined to TRBJ2-3, with no confidently assigned D gene. The sequence was obtained from a girl aged 5-17 years with multiple sclerosis. The sample consisted of blood. The CDR3 sequence is CASSYNKGDTQYF. The DNA sequence follows: TGTGCCAGCAGCTACAACAAGGGAGATACGCAGTATTTT.